These T cell receptor beta chains were read from a single sample in a study of T cells expressing NK-cell markers. TCRdb reanalyzed the 5' RACE reads, giving one entry per CDR3 protein sequence and no DNA. The sample table sets out some 110,000 distinct CDR3 sequences. The sample consisted of blood T cells: a sorted CD56 or NKG2C T cell subset, CD4+ or CD8+ T cells, or bulk PBMC T cells (not recorded which). The receptors were sampled from a woman aged 18 to 75 in good health. Each CDR3 is given with its conserved first and last residue.

j_gene	v_gene	len	CDR3aa
TRBJ2-7	TRBV4-1	12	CASSPPGGEQYF
TRBJ2-7	TRBV27	14	CASSNRDGSYEQYF
TRBJ2-1	TRBV29-1	15	CSVDGGEGLVSEQFF
TRBJ1-3	TRBV27	13	CASSLSFRNTIYF
TRBJ2-1	TRBV28	15	CASSLPHRNYNEQFF
TRBJ2-1	TRBV30	14	CAWSGVEASNEQFF
TRBJ2-7	TRBV7-9	13	CASSWGQGYEQYF
TRBJ2-1	TRBV20-1	15	CSARESGSSYNEQFF
TRBJ2-1	TRBV20-1	15	CSARDSGRPYNEQFF
TRBJ2-1	TRBV14	16	CASSRGLAGVGNEQFF
TRBJ2-1	TRBV6-5	16	CASSYEGGARDNEQFF
TRBJ2-3	TRBV20-1	15	CSARDGQGGTDTQYF
TRBJ2-7	TRBV28	11	CASSLNHEQYF
TRBJ2-6	TRBV4-3	17	CASSQGTGGGGANVLTF
TRBJ2-1	TRBV11-2	14	CASSSAIYHNEQFF
TRBJ1-1	TRBV20-1	18	CSARDPHPDSIANTEAFF
TRBJ2-1	TRBV11-2	16	CASSAAIAHIHNEQFF
TRBJ2-1	TRBV11-2	15	CASSLILGDINEQFF
TRBJ1-3	TRBV7-9	15	CASSPPNQGGNTIYF
TRBJ1-5	TRBV20-1	15	CSASGRSESVQPQHF
TRBJ2-1	TRBV12-3/TRBV12-4	16	CASDVNGRPAYNEQFF
TRBJ1-1	TRBV6-6	13	CASSPPGDPEAFF
TRBJ2-1	TRBV11-1	18	CASSQPSSGQGPRDEQFF
TRBJ2-1	TRBV25-1	13	CASSEWSLSEQFF
TRBJ2-1	TRBV4-3	13	CASSQDPTAEQFF
TRBJ2-3	TRBV4-3	17	CASSQETSGASTDTQYF
TRBJ2-7	TRBV5-6	17	CASSTTLATGDSYEQYF
TRBJ2-3	TRBV3-1	18	CASSLNEDQGSSTDTQYF
TRBJ2-3	TRBV12-3/TRBV12-4	16	CASSPPGLAGRDTQYF
TRBJ2-2	TRBV29-1	14	CSVEGQENTGELFF
TRBJ1-1	TRBV29-1	13	CSGAGHLNTEAFF
TRBJ1-4	TRBV29-1	12	CSAEGGNEKLFF
TRBJ2-7	TRBV7-8	17	CASSLSRTSGMGYEQYF
TRBJ2-1	TRBV10-2	15	CASSEYLAGPNEQFF
TRBJ2-1	TRBV12-3/TRBV12-4	15	CASRVSGRGYNEQFF
TRBJ1-1	TRBV4-3	15	CASSQERLIVTEAFF
TRBJ2-2	TRBV5-6	18	CASSLGPAPGFDTGELFF
TRBJ2-7	TRBV6-5	15	CASSYSSGSSYEQYF
TRBJ2-1	TRBV12-3/TRBV12-4	16	CASSQGLAGLGNEQFF
TRBJ2-5	TRBV20-1	14	CSARVREVQETQYF
TRBJ1-5	TRBV24-1	14	CATSDLSYNQPQHF
TRBJ2-1	TRBV20-1	14	CSASQAETNNEQFF
TRBJ2-1	TRBV28	17	CASSSHVTGGSYNEQFF
TRBJ2-1	TRBV12-3/TRBV12-4	14	CASSARLQGDEQFF
TRBJ2-3	TRBV6-5	18	CASSYWEPSPRATDTQYF
TRBJ2-1	TRBV12-3/TRBV12-4	15	CASSFFAVSYNEQFF
TRBJ2-7	TRBV29-1	12	CSALGTDYEQYF
TRBJ2-3	TRBV12-3/TRBV12-4	15	CASILQGGRTDTQYF
TRBJ2-3	TRBV7-3	14	CASSLMDSTDTQYF
TRBJ1-4	TRBV11-2	13	CASSLMSPEKLFF
TRBJ2-2	TRBV5-6	13	CAISVGTSGELFF
TRBJ2-7	TRBV11-1	17	CASSRGLAGGNSYEQYF
TRBJ2-7	TRBV14	13	CASSHGGTYEQYF